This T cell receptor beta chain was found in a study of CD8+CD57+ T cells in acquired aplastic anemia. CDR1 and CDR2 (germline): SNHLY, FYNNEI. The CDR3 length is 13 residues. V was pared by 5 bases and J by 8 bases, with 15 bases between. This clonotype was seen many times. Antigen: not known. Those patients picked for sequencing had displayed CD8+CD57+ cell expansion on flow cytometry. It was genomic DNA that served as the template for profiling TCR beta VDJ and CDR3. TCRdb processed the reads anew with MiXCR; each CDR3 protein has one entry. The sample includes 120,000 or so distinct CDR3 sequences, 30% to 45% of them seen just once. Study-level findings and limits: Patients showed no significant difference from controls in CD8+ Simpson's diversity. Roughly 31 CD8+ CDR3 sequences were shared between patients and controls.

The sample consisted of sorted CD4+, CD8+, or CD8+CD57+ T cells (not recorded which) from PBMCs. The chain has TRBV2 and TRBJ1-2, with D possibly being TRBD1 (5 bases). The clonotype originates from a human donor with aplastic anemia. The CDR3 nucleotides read TGTGCCAGCAGTATGGGGGTTAATGGGGGCTACACCTTC. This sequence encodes CASSMGVNGGYTF.